The 28 T cell receptor beta chains below all came from one sample that was sequenced in a study of regulatory T cells in long-lasting Graves disease. Assembly of TCR beta libraries relied on iRepertoire HTBI primers together with Arm-PCR of CDR3 regions. TCRdb re-called the multiplex PCR reads with MiXCR, one entry per CDR3 protein. The sample holds around 230,000 distinct CDR3 sequences; 15% to 20% are singletons and the top ten take roughly 23%. As to time point: newly diagnosed GD, antithyroid drugs for less than 3 months. Construction of the TCR library relied on RNA isolated from PBMCs. The sample in question was peripheral blood mononuclear cells (PBMCs), obtained at new diagnosis, from a patient treated with antithyroid drugs. The receptors originated from a female donor with Graves disease.

The chain combines TRBV9 with TRBJ2-7; 15 bases are a match to TRBD2. CDR3 length equals 17 residues. Losses at the gene ends were 3 bases for V and 4 bases for J; bases not matched to a gene: 8. Germline V CDR1 and CDR2: SGDLS, YYNGEE. The CDR3 loop reads CASSDRTSGRAGYEQYF. The CDR3 DNA follows: TGTGCCAGCAGCGACAGGACTAGCGGGAGGGCCGGGTACGAGCAGTACTTC.

This clonotype appeared many times. No DNA is shown, since the ends of the CDR3 on it are uncertain; the CDR3 is the one TCRdb lists. The chain is built from TRBV3-1 and TRBJ2-2; the table's D gene call, TRBD1, was not cross checked with the DNA. Germline V gives CDR1 LGHDT, CDR2 YNNKEL (reference sequence). The CDR3 extends over 18 residues, inclusive of both ends. The CDR3 sequence is CASSQPQCQGITPGSCFF.

V and J are TRBV20-1 and TRBJ2-5; D might be TRBD2 (6 bases). The CDR3 contains 13 residues. The germline V gene encodes CDR1 DFQATT and CDR2 SNEGSKA (reference sequence). Between the trimmed V and J ends, which lost 6 bases and 5 bases, there was a span of 16 bases. As DNA, the CDR3 is TGCAGTGCCCCGAAGGAGGAGGGGGAGACCCAGTACTTC. Translation: CSAPKEEGETQYF.

About this clonotype: Given a much more abundant clone one base away, this may be a read error. The chain has TRBV19 and TRBJ2-2; TRBD2 agrees at 14 bases. Germline CDR1 reads LNHDA; CDR2 reads SQIVND (reference sequence). This CDR3 comprises 15 residues. For the CDR3, the DNA is TGTGCCAGTCGACTAGCGGGAGGGATCACCAGGGAGCTGTTTTTT. This gives the protein CASRLAGGITRELFF. Supplemented by reference TRBV19 and TRBJ2-2, the full variable domain reads DGGITQSPKYLFRKEGQNVTLSCEQNLNHDAMYWYRQDPGQGLRLIYYSQIVNDFQKGDIAEGYSVSREKKESFPLTVTSAQKNPTAFYLCASRLAGGITRELFFGEGSRLTVL.

A few counts support this clonotype. V is TRBV19 and J is TRBJ2-1, with TRBD2 matching 8 bases. The CDR3 totals 17 residues. CDR1 and CDR2 (germline): LNHDA, SQIVND (reference sequence). Trimming took 5 bases from V and 6 from J; bases not matched to a gene: 15. CDR3 coding DNA: TGTGCCAGTAGTTTTTCTAGCGGGCGGGTGCTTGGCAATGAGCAGTTCTTC. Translation gives CASSFSSGRVLGNEQFF.

This clonotype was observed many times. The chain joins TRBV3-1 to TRBJ2-1; unclear D gene. This CDR3 has 13 amino acids. Looked up from germline, CDR1 is LGHDT and CDR2 is YNNKEL (reference sequence). V lost 1 base and J 5 bases, leaving 6 bases between the germline ends. The CDR3 sequence is CASSQVWDNEQFF. CDR3 sequence (DNA): TGTGCCAGCAGCCAAGTGTGGGACAATGAGCAGTTCTTC.

The V and J genes are TRBV9 and TRBJ2-1; 14 positions match TRBD2. The CDR3 sequence is 18 residues long. Looked up from germline, CDR1 is SGDLS and CDR2 is YYNGEE. Trimming removed 0 bases from V and 7 bases from J; junction bases left unmatched: 9. The CDR3 bases are TGTGCCAGCAGCGTAGAGGGGACTAGCGGGAGTACTCGGAATGAGCAGTTCTTC. It yields the protein CASSVEGTSGSTRNEQFF.

This clonotype was seen at least ten times. The V and J genes are TRBV7-2 and TRBJ2-5, with a weak D call TRBD1 (5 bases). Germline loops: CDR1 SGHTA, CDR2 FQGNSA. V was shortened by 5 bases and J by 2 bases, with 12 bases between the two germline ends. This CDR3 has 14 amino acids. The CDR3 DNA is TGTGCCAGCAGCCCTTACAGGAATCAAGAGACCCAGTACTTC. This sequence encodes CASSPYRNQETQYF.

This clonotype was detected ten times or more. CDR3 amino acids: CASSSWTGLDLEQFF. The CDR3 nucleotides are TGTGCCAGCAGTTCCTGGACGGGACTAGACCTTGAGCAGTTCTTC. The chain links TRBV12-3 or TRBV12-4 to TRBJ2-1, with 8 bases that match TRBD2. The length of the CDR3 is 15 residues. The ends lost 4 bases at V and 9 bases at J; junction bases unmatched: 11.

This clonotype occurred many times. The CDR3 loop is CASSQTSASDTQYF. In DNA, the CDR3 is TGTGCCAGCAGCCAAACTAGCGCGTCAGATACGCAGTATTTT. This sequence joins TRBV7-3 and TRBJ2-3; TRBD2 agrees at 7 bases. CDR1 and CDR2 (germline): SGHTA, FQGTGA. The CDR3 is 14 amino acids. Trimming took 5 bases from V and 4 from J; bases not matched to a gene: 6.

There are many counts of this clonotype. J is TRBJ2-1 and V is TRBV9; D uncertain. CDR1 is SGDLS, CDR2 YYNGEE, per germline. The germline V and J ends were trimmed by 4 bases and 4 bases, with 9 bases remaining between them. The length of the CDR3 is 13 residues. CDR3 residues: CASSPDLYNEQFF. The CDR3 nucleotides are TGTGCCAGCAGCCCAGACTTGTACAATGAGCAGTTCTTC.

This clonotype was seen only a few times. The chain recombines TRBV11-3 with TRBJ1-2; weak D call: TRBD1 (5 bases). V lost 5 bases and J 2 bases, leaving 24 bases between the germline ends. This CDR3 spans 18 amino acids. The germline V gene encodes CDR1 SGHNT and CDR2 YENEEA. CDR3: CASSPWAAGSTFNYGYTF. As DNA, the CDR3 is TGTGCCAGCAGCCCCTGGGCGGCAGGGTCAACTTTCAACTATGGCTACACCTTC.

This clonotype was seen more than once but under ten times. This chain connects TRBV28 to TRBJ2-6, with D maybe TRBD1 (6 bases). Germline values: CDR1 MDHEN, CDR2 SYDVKM. This CDR3 contains 14 residues. Between the trimmed V and J ends, which lost 6 bases and 1 base, there was a span of 7 bases. The CDR3 sequence is CASRTGSGANVLTF. In DNA, the CDR3 is TGTGCCAGCAGAACAGGGTCTGGGGCCAACGTCCTGACTTTC. Combining the CDR3 with reference TRBV28 and TRBJ2-6 gives the whole variable domain DVKVTQSSRYLVKRTGEKVFLECVQDMDHENMFWYRQDPGLGLRLIYFSYDVKMKEKGDIPEGYSVSREKKERFSLILESASTNQTSMYLCASRTGSGANVLTFGAGSRLTVL.

This clonotype was counted at least ten times. The rearrangement joins TRBV6-2 or TRBV6-3 to TRBJ2-5; 10 bases match TRBD1. The CDR3 covers 15 residues. Germline-derived CDR1 and CDR2 are MNHEY and SVGEGT. J gave up 2 bases and V 2 bases, and 2 bases lay outside the gene matches. CDR3 nucleotides: TGTGCCAGCAGTTACGGGGGACAGGGGCAAGAGACCCAGTACTTC. As protein: CASSYGGQGQETQYF.

This clonotype was detected many times. V gene TRBV6-1 combines with J gene TRBJ2-7; 9 positions agree with TRBD1. After removal of 4 bases from V and 6 bases from J, the junction contained 4 bases not matched to a gene. Germline loops: CDR1 MNHNS, CDR2 SASEGT. This CDR3 spans 13 amino acids. CDR3 nucleotide sequence: TGTGCCAGCAGTGCTAACAGGGGGCTCGAGCAGTACTTC. Protein product: CASSANRGLEQYF.

This clonotype was detected a few times. The chain joins TRBV6-2 or TRBV6-3 to TRBJ1-2; perhaps TRBD1 as D (6 bases). This CDR3 spans 15 amino acids. Trimming removed 5 bases from V and 6 bases from J, with 19 bases in between. Germline V gives CDR1 MNHEY, CDR2 SVGEGT. DNA for the CDR3: TGTGCCAGCAGTGATCAGGGAGGGGGGGCTGATGGCTACACCTTC. It codes for CASSDQGGGADGYTF.

This clonotype has only a few counts. This chain uses TRBV9 with TRBJ1-3; D is undetermined. The CDR3 contains 13 residues. V gave up 5 bases and J gave up 0 bases, with 6 bases separating them. Per germline, CDR1 SGDLS and CDR2 YYNGEE. This CDR3 reads CASRPDSGNTIYF. The CDR3 bases are TGTGCCAGCAGACCGGACTCTGGAAACACCATATATTTT. Full variable domain (rest looked up from reference TRBV9 and TRBJ1-3): DSGVTQTPKHLITATGQRVTLRCSPRSGDLSVYWYQQSLDQGLQFLIQYYNGEERAKGNILERFSAQQFPDLHSELNLSSLELGDSALYFCASRPDSGNTIYFGEGSWLTVV.

This clonotype was recorded at least ten times. J is TRBJ1-2 and V is TRBV9; TRBD1 is a possible D gene (5 bases). Trimming removed 0 bases from V and 5 bases from J, with 14 bases in between. Germline CDR1 is SGDLS and CDR2 is YYNGEE. The CDR3 is 15 residues long. CDR3 amino acids: CASSVGDQSGYGYTF. The CDR3 coding sequence is TGTGCCAGCAGCGTAGGGGACCAAAGCGGGTATGGCTACACCTTC.

This clonotype was counted many times. The rearrangement joins TRBV19 to TRBJ1-4; 7 bases line up with TRBD1. With 4 bases clipped from V and 5 bases from J, the junction kept 1 base outside the gene matches. Germline assignment: CDR1 LNHDA and CDR2 SQIVND (reference sequence). The CDR3 is 13 amino acids. The CDR3 DNA follows: TGTGCCAGTAGTAGGGACAGAAATGAAAAACTGTTTTTT. Translated, it gives CASSRDRNEKLFF.

The J gene is TRBJ1-5, the V gene TRBV12-3 or TRBV12-4, with D possibly TRBD1 on 6 matching bases. The CDR3 length is 19 residues. Trimming took off 2 bases at V and 0 bases at J, with 20 bases between the two ends. The CDR3 loop is CASSLFRSGQQYSNQPQHF. CDR3 in DNA: TGTGCCAGCAGTTTATTTAGGTCAGGACAGCAGTATAGCAATCAGCCCCAGCATTTT.

The chain has TRBV12-3 or TRBV12-4 and TRBJ1-5, with TRBD1 as a possible D gene (6 bases). This CDR3 comprises 13 residues. V lost 6 bases and J 1 base, leaving 7 bases between the germline ends. The CDR3 DNA reads TGTGCCAGCAGAAGGGGGAGCAATCAGCCCCAGCATTTT. This encodes CASRRGSNQPQHF.

Comment on this clonotype: An end of the junction differs from the germline gene, which may be a read error. The CDR3 nucleotides are TGTGCCAGCTCTCCACCAGGGTTCGCTGGAAACACCATATATTTT. Its translation is CASSPPGFAGNTIYF. The chain is built from TRBV18 and TRBJ1-3, with D tentatively TRBD1 (5 bases). Looked up from germline, CDR1 is KGHSH and CDR2 is LQKENI. The CDR3 has 15 amino acids.

The gene calls are TRBV28 and TRBJ2-7; TRBD2 matches 8 bases. In germline, CDR1 is MDHEN, CDR2 SYDVKM. CDR3 size: 15 residues. The junction had 10 bases not matched to a gene; V was cut back by 2 bases and J by 7 bases. CDR3 amino acids: CASSLAGGRGGEQYF. The CDR3 region has the DNA TGTGCCAGCAGTTTAGCGGGAGGACGCGGGGGGGAGCAGTACTTC.

This clonotype came up many times. The chain employs TRBV15 and TRBJ1-3; 8 nucleotides agree with TRBD1. Losses at the gene ends were 2 bases for V and 1 base for J; bases not matched to a gene: 7. CDR1 and CDR2 from the germline V gene are LNHNV and YYDKDF (reference sequence). CDR3 length: 17 amino acids. DNA of the CDR3: TGTGCCACCAGCAGATTTCCACAGGGGGGATCTGGAAACACCATATATTTT. Amino acid sequence: CATSRFPQGGSGNTIYF.

Points on this clonotype: A read error may account for a junction end that differs from germline. The J gene is TRBJ2-5, the V gene TRBV7-7; TRBD2 agrees at 8 bases. This CDR3 region has 16 residues. Germline assignment: CDR1 SSHAT and CDR2 FNYEAQ (reference sequence). The CDR3 here is CASSLGVSGKQETQYF. The CDR3 nucleotides are TGTGCTAGCAGCTTAGGGGTTAGCGGGAAACAAGAGACCCAGTACTTC. Full variable domain (rest looked up from reference TRBV7-7 and TRBJ2-5): GAGVSQSPRYKVTKRGQDVTLRCDPISSHATLYWYQQALGQGPEFLTYFNYEAQPDKSGLPSDRFSAERPEGSISTLTIQRTEQRDSAMYRCASSLGVSGKQETQYFGPGTRLLVL.

This clonotype showed up many times. The rearrangement joins TRBV10-1 to TRBJ2-2; D is uncertain. Trimming shortened V by 0 bases and J by 6 bases, and 8 bases separated the two germline ends. Germline CDR1 reads WNHNN; CDR2 reads SYGVQD (reference sequence). The CDR3 consists of 14 residues. CDR3 bases: TGCGCCAGCAGTGAGTCGGTGGCGGCCGGGGAGCTGTTTTTT. Residues: CASSESVAAGELFF.

This clonotype was detected many times. The V call is TRBV19, the J call TRBJ1-1; D is perhaps TRBD1 (5 bases). CDR3 length: 14 amino acids. Germline V gives CDR1 LNHDA, CDR2 SQIVND (reference sequence). V lost 5 bases, J lost 3 bases, and 13 bases lay in between. In nucleotides, the CDR3 is TGTGCCAGTAGTGTCGGGGCCCGGCACACTGAAGCTTTCTTT. It specifies CASSVGARHTEAFF.

The V gene is TRBV11-2, the J gene TRBJ2-1; the match to TRBD2 covers 9 bases. The J call may be incorrect, as the DNA end agrees better with TRBJ2-5. From germline, CDR1 is SGHAT and CDR2 FQNNGV. This CDR3 comprises 14 residues. CDR3 nucleotides: TGTGCCAGCAGCTGGGATAGCGGGAGAGAGACCCAGTACTTC. This gives the protein CASSWDSGRETQYF.